Included here is one T cell receptor beta chain sequence, with context. Its target is unknown. The sample comes from a study of identifying expanded T cells in peripheral blood. General observations from the study: Approximately two-week clone count variance significantly increased as total template count grew. Technical replicates showed around 1.1 changed clones; roughly two weeks roughly 16; four weeks 19.

No infections or other immune events were documented during collection. Method: immunoSEQ multiplex PCR; TCRdb's copy keeps in-frame clones and lacks some. The table shows approximately 79,000 clones, with 85% to 90% occurring only once. Germline V CDR1 and CDR2: SGHTA, FQGNSA. The CDR3 length is 16 residues. With 2 bases clipped from V and 4 bases from J, the junction kept 6 bases outside the gene matches. What was sequenced was blood. V and J are TRBV7-2 and TRBJ2-1, with TRBD2 matching 9 bases. This clonotype was sampled from a person aged 18 to 69 in good health. The CDR3 nucleotides read TGTGCCAGCAGCTTAAGTGGAGCGGGAGGTTACAATGAGCAGTTCTTC. Translating gives CASSLSGAGGYNEQFF.